This entry is about one T cell receptor (beta chain). The data are from a study of identical twins. Each CDR3 protein gets one entry after TCRdb re-called the 5' RACE reads with MiXCR. The repertoire includes about 530,000 distinct CDR3 sequences, over 12% of them detected once, and around 0.48% sits in the top ten. The CDR3 runs 15 residues. The V end was cut by 5 bases, the J end by 7 bases, with 20 bases between. These data were likewise used in another study, on yellow fever vaccine responses in identical twins. From that study: Twin vaccine T cell responses reportedly seemed partly convergent, partly personalized.

J is TRBJ2-5 and V is TRBV12-3 or TRBV12-4; D possibly uses TRBD1 or TRBD2 (6 bases each). The sample was CD4+ T cells sorted from blood. The clonotype originates from a young woman in good health. The CDR3 region is CASSEDRGGLRTQYF. CDR3 sequence (DNA): TGTGCCAGCAGTGAGGACAGAGGGGGGTTGAGGACCCAGTACTTC.